These 21 T cell receptor beta chains were all obtained from the same sample, sequenced in a study of lymphopenia after photon versus proton radiotherapy. The table came from immunoSEQ multiplex PCR; TCRdb's copy has only in-frame clones and leaves some out. The table records 150,000 to 200,000 clones, around 85% of them present only once. Here the sequenced sample was peripheral blood, taken from a patient treated with photon-based radiotherapy. Every receptor here comes from a man aged 50-60 years with gastric cancer.

This clone was seen a single time. The chain has TRBV19 and TRBJ1-2; 7 bases fit TRBD1. The V and J ends lost 6 bases and 5 bases, in that order; junction bases with no gene match: 9. Looked up from germline, CDR1 is LNHDA and CDR2 is SQIVND (reference sequence). This CDR3 has 14 residues. CDR3 DNA sequence: TGTGCCAGTAGATTCACCGGGACAGAGTATGGCTACACCTTC. As protein: CASRFTGTEYGYTF.

Points on this clone: The same CDR3 is also encoded by other DNA sequences in this sample. The rearrangement joins TRBV9 to TRBJ2-2, with a possible D match to TRBD2 (6 bases). The CDR3 runs to 15 residues. V lost 3 bases and J lost 4, with 13 bases in between. CDR1 SGDLS and CDR2 YYNGEE come from the germline V gene. For the CDR3, the DNA is TGTGCCAGCAGCGCGGAGGGTTGGGGCACCGGGGAGCTGTTTTTT. It codes for CASSAEGWGTGELFF.

The chain carries TRBV6-4 and TRBJ1-1; D call uncertain. Trimming cost V 5 bases and J 1 base, with 14 bases left between them. CDR1 MRHNA and CDR2 SNTAGT come from the germline V gene. The CDR3 covers 15 residues. CDR3 protein: CASSSGGGRNTEAFF. The CDR3 bases are TGTGCCAGCAGTTCCGGTGGAGGTCGGAACACTGAAGCTTTCTTT.

The rearrangement links TRBV18 to TRBJ1-1, with 7 positions matching TRBD1. Germline trimming cut 5 bases from V and 11 bases from J; bases unmatched to any gene: 11. Germline assignment: CDR1 KGHSH and CDR2 LQKENI. CDR3 length equals 13 residues. The chain's CDR3 is CASSTLTGEGAFF. The CDR3 DNA follows: TGTGCCAGCTCAACTCTTACAGGGGAGGGGGCTTTCTTT.

This rearrangement joins TRBV7-7 to TRBJ1-5; 10 nucleotides match TRBD1. The CDR3 extends over 13 amino acids. CDR1 and CDR2 (germline): SSHAT, FNYEAQ (reference sequence). Losses at the gene ends were 5 bases for V and 7 bases for J; bases not matched to a gene: 2. The CDR3 is CASSPGQGQPQHF. CDR3 nucleotide sequence: TGTGCCAGCAGCCCGGGACAGGGGCAGCCCCAGCATTTT.

The chain joins TRBV2 to TRBJ1-2, with 7 positions matching TRBD1. The CDR3 totals 15 residues. J lost 4 bases, V lost 6 bases, and 11 bases had no gene match. Per the germline V gene, CDR1 is SNHLY and CDR2 is FYNNEI. CDR3 in DNA: TGTGCCAGCAGCCTACAGGGGATAAACATCTATGGCTACACCTTC. This encodes CASSLQGINIYGYTF.

This clone was counted once. This rearrangement joins TRBV5-5 to TRBJ2-3, with unresolved D. Trimming pared 2 bases from V and 5 bases from J, leaving 9 bases between. Germline values: CDR1 SGHKS, CDR2 YYEKEE (reference sequence). This CDR3 region has 13 residues. The CDR3 DNA reads TGTGCCAGCAGCTTCAGCGTTGGAGATACGCAGTATTTT. Translating gives CASSFSVGDTQYF. The full variable domain, in which reference TRBV5-5 and TRBJ2-3 provide the parts outside the CDR3, is DAGVTQSPTHLIKTRGQQVTLRCSPISGHKSVSWYQQVLGQGPQFIFQYYEKEERGRGNFPDRFSARQFPNYSSELNVNALLLGDSALYLCASSFSVGDTQYFGPGTRLTVL.

This rearrangement joins TRBV19 to TRBJ2-5; 8 nucleotides align to TRBD1. The CDR3 consists of 14 residues. V lost 5 bases and J lost 5; bases outside the gene matches: 7. Per the germline V gene, CDR1 is LNHDA and CDR2 is SQIVND (reference sequence). The CDR3 coding sequence is TGTGCCAGTAGTTCCAGGGGGCCCGGCGAGACCCAGTACTTC. The encoded protein is CASSSRGPGETQYF.

The chain couples TRBV10-2 to TRBJ1-1; D remains ambiguous. The germline CDR1 and CDR2 sequences are WSHSY and SAAADI. The CDR3 loop spans 15 amino acids. Trimming stripped 4 bases from V and 4 bases from J, with 16 bases between. This chain's CDR3 is CASSAPEIGSTEAFF. The CDR3 DNA follows: TGCGCCAGCAGTGCCCCGGAGATCGGGAGCACTGAAGCTTTCTTT.

This sequence joins TRBV18 and TRBJ1-5; 10 bases line up with TRBD1. J lost 7 bases, V lost 3 bases, and 21 bases had no gene match. Germline-derived CDR1 and CDR2 are KGHSH and LQKENI. This CDR3 has 20 residues. CDR3 protein: CASSPRRAGTGDQLIQPQHF. In DNA form, the CDR3 reads TGTGCCAGCTCACCTAGGCGGGCTGGGACAGGGGATCAACTTATCCAGCCCCAGCATTTT.

V is TRBV7-2 and J is TRBJ1-1; no reliable D call. Trimming took off 1 base at V and 3 bases at J, with 9 bases between the two ends. Germline V CDR1 and CDR2: SGHTA, FQGNSA. This CDR3 is 14 amino acids long. The CDR3 DNA reads TGTGCCAGCAGCTTAGGGGGTAGCTACACTGAAGCTTTCTTT. Translation gives CASSLGGSYTEAFF. Looking up the rest from reference TRBV7-2 and TRBJ1-1 gives the full variable domain: GAGVSQSPSNKVTEKGKDVELRCDPISGHTALYWYRQSLGQGLEFLIYFQGNSAPDKSGLPSDRFSAERTGGSVSTLTIQRTQQEDSAVYLCASSLGGSYTEAFFGQGTRLTVV.

This chain connects TRBV4-1 to TRBJ2-5; 9 bases line up with TRBD2. The CDR3 has 15 residues. CDR1 is MGHRA, CDR2 YSYEKL, per germline. With V trimmed by 0 bases and J by 3 bases, 2 bases remained unmatched. CDR3 residues: CASSQDRLAEETQYF. The CDR3 DNA follows: TGCGCCAGCAGCCAAGACCGACTAGCGGAAGAGACCCAGTACTTC.

The chain recombines TRBV19 with TRBJ2-7, with D maybe TRBD2 (5 bases). The CDR3 contains 14 residues. Germline V gene data show CDR1 as LNHDA and CDR2 as SQIVND (reference sequence). Between the trimmed V and J ends, which lost 6 bases and 4 bases, there was a span of 16 bases. The CDR3, as DNA: TGTGCCAGTAGCCCTCGTGCTAGCCGTTACGAGCAGTACTTC. This codes for CASSPRASRYEQYF.

The gene calls are TRBV9 and TRBJ1-2, with no clear D. CDR1 and CDR2 from the germline V gene are SGDLS and YYNGEE. With 2 bases removed from V and 4 bases from J, the gap between germline ends came to 9 bases. The CDR3 totals 13 residues. CDR3 protein: CASSVETSYGYTF. As DNA, the CDR3 is TGTGCCAGCAGCGTGGAGACCTCCTATGGCTACACCTTC.

The V gene is TRBV21-1, the J gene TRBJ2-7. TRBV21-1 is tagged as a pseudogene. The CDR3 contains 16 residues. CDR3 sequence (DNA): TGTGCCAGCAGCGGAAGAAGGGAAATTAGCTCCTACGAGCAGTACTTC. Its translation is CASSGRREISSYEQYF.

In the case of this clone: Additional DNA sequences in this sample encode the identical CDR3. J is TRBJ1-5 and V is TRBV19; D call uncertain. The V and J ends lost 1 base and 2 bases respectively, with 9 bases between them. CDR1 is LNHDA and CDR2 is SQIVND in the germline V gene (reference sequence). This CDR3 contains 15 residues. CDR3 coding DNA: TGTGCCAGTAGTATAGGAGGGATTGGCAATCAGCCCCAGCATTTT. Residues: CASSIGGIGNQPQHF.

The chain carries TRBV30 and TRBJ2-1; D perhaps matches TRBD1 (6 bases). Germline loops: CDR1 GTSNPN, CDR2 SVGIG (reference sequence). This CDR3 region has 14 residues. Trimming pared 3 bases from V and 5 bases from J, leaving 14 bases between. DNA of the CDR3: TGTGCCTGGAGCCGCACTCCAGGGGACAATGAGCAGTTCTTC. This encodes CAWSRTPGDNEQFF.

This sequence joins TRBV5-1 and TRBJ2-1, with D perhaps matching TRBD2 (5 bases). Trimming cost V 0 bases and J 5 bases, with 12 bases left between them. Germline V gives CDR1 SGHRS, CDR2 YFSETQ. The CDR3 spans 15 residues. CDR3 DNA sequence: TGCGCCAGCAGCTTGGGAGAGGGTCGGAACAATGAGCAGTTCTTC. Translating gives CASSLGEGRNNEQFF.

The J gene is TRBJ2-4, the V gene TRBV11-2; possibly TRBD1 for D (6 bases). The CDR3 has 16 residues. CDR1 is SGHAT and CDR2 is FQNNGV in the germline V gene. Trimming took 5 bases from V and 0 from J, leaving 14 bases between them. The CDR3 spells CASSPVGTLAKNIQYF. The CDR3 DNA follows: TGTGCCAGCAGCCCAGTAGGGACACTAGCCAAAAACATTCAGTACTTC.

In this sample, this clone turned up once. The chain is built from TRBV4-1 and TRBJ2-3; 10 bases are a match to TRBD2. Trimming cost V 4 bases and J 3 bases; bases outside gene matches: 7. This CDR3 contains 16 residues. Germline V gene sequence: CDR1 MGHRA, CDR2 YSYEKL. The CDR3 loop reads CASSLLAGVRTDTQYF. As DNA, the CDR3 is TGCGCCAGCAGCCTCCTAGCGGGAGTTAGGACAGATACGCAGTATTTT.

The chain carries TRBV10-3 and TRBJ2-3, with D unclear. V lost 4 bases and J lost 2, with 10 bases in between. The germline CDR1 and CDR2 sequences are ENHRY and SYGVKD. CDR3 length equals 14 residues. CDR3 region: CAISGGNPTDTQYF. The CDR3 DNA is TGTGCCATCAGTGGCGGTAATCCCACAGATACGCAGTATTTT.